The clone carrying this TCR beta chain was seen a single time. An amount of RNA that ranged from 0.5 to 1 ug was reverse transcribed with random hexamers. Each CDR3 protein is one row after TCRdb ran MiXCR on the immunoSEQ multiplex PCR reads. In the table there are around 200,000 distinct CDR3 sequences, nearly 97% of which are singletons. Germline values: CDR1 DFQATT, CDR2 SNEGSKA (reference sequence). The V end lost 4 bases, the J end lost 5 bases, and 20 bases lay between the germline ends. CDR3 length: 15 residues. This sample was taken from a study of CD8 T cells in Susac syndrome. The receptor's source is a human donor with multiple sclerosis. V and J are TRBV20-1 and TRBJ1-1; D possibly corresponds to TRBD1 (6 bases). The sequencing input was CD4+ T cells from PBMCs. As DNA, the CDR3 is TGCAGTGCTATTCTAGGGCGGGGGCGAGGAACTGAAGCTTTCTTT. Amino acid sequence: CSAILGRGRGTEAFF.